The rows below give T cell receptor beta chains drawn from one sample of a study of identical twins. TCRdb passed the 5' RACE reads through MiXCR, listing each CDR3 protein once. The repertoire has some 260,000 distinct CDR3 sequences, roughly an eighth of them found once; the top ten carry 8.8%. The sequenced sample was memory (CD45RO+) T cells sorted from blood. The receptors stem from a woman between 18 and 29 years old in good health. The CDR3 runs from the conserved cysteine through the conserved F or W. Fields, in order: clone size, J gene, CDR3 length, V gene, D gene, CDR3 DNA, CDR3 protein. D genes are given only for firm matches. A row's size may be missing; if present it is once, few, many or a size class.

>few|TRBJ2-1|15|TRBV9|TRBD1
TGTGCCAGCAGCGCCCAGACGACAGGGGGCTATGAGCAGTTCTTC
CASSAQTTGGYEQFF
>many|TRBJ1-1|14|TRBV10-3|NA
TGTGCCATCAGTGAGCAGCGCGGTAACACTGAAGCTTTCTTT
CAISEQRGNTEAFF
>NA|TRBJ2-3|16|TRBV3-1|TRBD2
TGTGCCAGCAGCCGTAGACTAGCGGAGGTCACAGATACGCAGTATTTT
CASSRRLAEVTDTQYF
>few|TRBJ1-1|11|TRBV12-3/TRBV12-4|NA
TGTGCCAGCAGTTGGGCAGCCGAAGCTTTCTTT
CASSWAAEAFF
>few|TRBJ2-5|13|TRBV7-6|NA
TGTGCCAGCAGCTTAGCCCCGGTAGAGACCCAGTACTTC
CASSLAPVETQYF
>few|TRBJ2-5|13|TRBV9|NA
TGTGCCAGCAGTTTAGACGGGCGAGAGACCCAGTACTTC
CASSLDGRETQYF
>few|TRBJ1-5|12|TRBV20-1|NA
TGCAGTGCTAGTCGGGGCCTTGAGCCCCAGCATTTT
CSASRGLEPQHF
>NA|TRBJ2-7|14|TRBV20-1|TRBD2
TGCAGTGCTATAAGCGGGAGGACCTTCTACGAGCAGTACTTC
CSAISGRTFYEQYF
>NA|TRBJ2-3|15|TRBV15|NA
TGTGCCACCAGCCACGCTAGTTCTTTCACAGATACGCAGTATTTT
CATSHASSFTDTQYF
>many|TRBJ2-7|15|TRBV20-1|TRBD2
TGCAGTGCTAGAAAGGGGACTAGTCCTTTCTACGAGCAGTACTTC
CSARKGTSPFYEQYF
>NA|TRBJ1-2|14|TRBV2|TRBD1
TGTGCTGGAGCAGGGACAGGACGGGGCTATGGCTACACCTTC
CAGAGTGRGYGYTF
>NA|TRBJ1-5|16|TRBV5-6|NA
TGTGCCAGCAGCTTGGGGATTGCATATAGCAATCAGCCCCAGCATTTT
CASSLGIAYSNQPQHF
>few|TRBJ2-2|14|TRBV7-3|NA
TGTGCCAGTATGTACGGGGGCCCCACCGGGGAGCTGTTTTTT
CASMYGGPTGELFF
>few|TRBJ2-5|17|TRBV28|NA
TGTGCCAGCAGTTTCTCCCGGGGCCGGGGGGCCCAAGAGACCCAGTACTTC
CASSFSRGRGAQETQYF
>many|TRBJ2-1|12|TRBV12-3/TRBV12-4|NA
TGTGCCAGCAGGGGGTTAGCGGATGAGCAGTTCTTC
CASRGLADEQFF
>few|TRBJ2-1|16|TRBV4-3|NA
TGCGCCAGCAGCCAAGACACGAGGAGCTCCTACAATGAGCAGTTCTTC
CASSQDTRSSYNEQFF
>NA|TRBJ2-3|14|TRBV6-5|NA
TGTGCCAGCAGTTACTCGCAGGTCACAGATACGCAGTATTTT
CASSYSQVTDTQYF
>few|TRBJ2-1|17|TRBV18|TRBD2
TGTGCCAGCTCACCAAGACGGTCTAGCGGGGGGGACAATGAGCAGTTCTTC
CASSPRRSSGGDNEQFF
>NA|TRBJ2-5|14|TRBV29-1|TRBD2
TGCAGCGTTGGAAGCGGGGGGGCAGCCGAGACCCAGTACTTC
CSVGSGGAAETQYF
>many|TRBJ1-2|11|TRBV20-1|NA
TGCAGTGCTATTTTGGACTATGGCTACACCTTC
CSAILDYGYTF
>few|TRBJ2-4|15|TRBV9|NA
TGTGCCAGCAGTCGAAATACAGCAGTCGGAAACATTCAGTACTTC
CASSRNTAVGNIQYF
>few|TRBJ2-1|14|TRBV5-4|TRBD1
TGTGCCAGCAGCTGGGGCTCAGGGGGAGATGAGCAGTTCTTC
CASSWGSGGDEQFF